This T cell receptor (beta chain) derives from a study of T cell repertoires in cytomegalovirus infection. At the level of the study: Epitope selection comprised recently identified HLA-C-restricted CMV epitopes and well-studied HLA-B-restricted CMV epitopes. Public TCR beta signatures indicated both CMV infection and matching HLA type. Study outcomes and limitations: Cumulative public TCR beta family frequency identified CMV carriers with the relevant HLA. Clonotypes of TCR beta that were HLA-C-restricted and CMV-specific dominated the ex vivo response.

This clonotype appeared once. The target antigen is unknown. TCRdb recomputed calls from the reads with MiXCR, one row per CDR3 protein. Of hundreds of thousands of distinct CDR3 sequences listed, around 29% are singletons. V gave up 2 bases and J gave up 7 bases, with 18 bases separating them. The CDR3 runs to 16 residues. CDR1 is MRHNA and CDR2 is SNTAGT in the germline V gene. Sequenced here: cultured PBMCs, sampled from culture after CMV antigen stimulation. The J gene is TRBJ1-5, the V gene TRBV6-4; weak D call: TRBD1 (6 bases). The TCR originated in a human donor in good health (CMV status not recorded). Some clones in this sample may be carry-over from other donors' samples. The CDR3 loop reads CASSDPGAETNQPQHF. CDR3 nucleotides: TGTGCCAGCAGTGACCCGGGGGCAGAGACCAACCAGCCCCAGCATTTT.